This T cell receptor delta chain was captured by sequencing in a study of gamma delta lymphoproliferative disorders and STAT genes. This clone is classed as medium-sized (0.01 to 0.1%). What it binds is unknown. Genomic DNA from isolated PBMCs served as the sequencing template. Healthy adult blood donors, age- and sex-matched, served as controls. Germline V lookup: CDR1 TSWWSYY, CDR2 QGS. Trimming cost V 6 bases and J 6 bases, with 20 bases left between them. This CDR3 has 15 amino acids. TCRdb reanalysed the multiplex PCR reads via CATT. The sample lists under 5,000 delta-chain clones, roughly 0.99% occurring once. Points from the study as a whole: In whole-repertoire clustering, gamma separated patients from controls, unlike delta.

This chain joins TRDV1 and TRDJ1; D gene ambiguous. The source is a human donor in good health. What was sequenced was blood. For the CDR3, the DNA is TGTGCTCTTGGCCGAGCGGGTCCCGCCCCTTATAAACTCATCTTT. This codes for CALGRAGPAPYKLIF.